This T cell receptor (beta chain) came from a study of cytomegalovirus exposure and HLA in healthy donors. A multiplex PCR was run with 60 Vbeta primers and 13 Jbeta primers. Only in-frame clones appear in the TCRdb table, and some are missing; sequencing was by immunoSEQ multiplex PCR. The sample holds about 100,000 clones, about 76% seen once. The V end was cut by 3 bases, the J end by 7 bases, with 10 bases between. The CDR3 spans 12 residues. Germline V CDR1 and CDR2: SGHTA, FQGTGA. This clone was seen only a few times. The J gene is TRBJ2-7, the V gene TRBV7-3; D may be TRBD2 (5 bases). Sequenced sample: PBMCs. The source is a woman aged 70-85 years in good health and CMV-seropositive. CDR3 region: CASSLRVIEQYF. CDR3 bases: TGTGCCAGCAGCTTGAGGGTTATTGAGCAGTACTTC.